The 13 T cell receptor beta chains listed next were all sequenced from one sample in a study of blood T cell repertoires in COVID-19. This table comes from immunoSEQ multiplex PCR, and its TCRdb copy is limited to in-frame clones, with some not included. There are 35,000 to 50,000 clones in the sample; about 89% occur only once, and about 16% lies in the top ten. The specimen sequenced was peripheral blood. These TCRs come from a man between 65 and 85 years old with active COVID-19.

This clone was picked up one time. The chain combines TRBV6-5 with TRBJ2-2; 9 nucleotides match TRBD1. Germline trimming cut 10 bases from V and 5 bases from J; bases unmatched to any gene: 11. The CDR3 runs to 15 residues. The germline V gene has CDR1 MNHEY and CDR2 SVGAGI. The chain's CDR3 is CATEISTGGTGELFF. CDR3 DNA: TGTGCCACCGAAATATCGACAGGGGGAACCGGGGAGCTGTTTTTT.

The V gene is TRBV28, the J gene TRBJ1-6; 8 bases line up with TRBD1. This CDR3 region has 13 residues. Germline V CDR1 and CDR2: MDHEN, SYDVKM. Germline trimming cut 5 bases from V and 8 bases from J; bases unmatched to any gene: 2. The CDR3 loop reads CASSPTGDSPLHF. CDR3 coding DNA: TGTGCCAGCAGTCCGACAGGGGATTCACCCCTCCACTTT.

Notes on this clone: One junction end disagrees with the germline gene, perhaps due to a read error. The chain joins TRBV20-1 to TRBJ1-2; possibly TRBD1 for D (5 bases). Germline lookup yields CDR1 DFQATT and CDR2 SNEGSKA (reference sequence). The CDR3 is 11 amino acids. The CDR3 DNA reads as TGCAGTGCTAGCGATGAGTTTACAGGAAAATTC. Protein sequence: CSASDEFTGKF.

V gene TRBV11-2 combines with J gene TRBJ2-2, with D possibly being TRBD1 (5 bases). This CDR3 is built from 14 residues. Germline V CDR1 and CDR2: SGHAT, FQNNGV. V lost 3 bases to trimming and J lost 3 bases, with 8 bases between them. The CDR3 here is CASSLTVDTGELFF. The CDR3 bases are TGTGCCAGCAGCTTGACAGTGGACACCGGGGAGCTGTTTTTT.

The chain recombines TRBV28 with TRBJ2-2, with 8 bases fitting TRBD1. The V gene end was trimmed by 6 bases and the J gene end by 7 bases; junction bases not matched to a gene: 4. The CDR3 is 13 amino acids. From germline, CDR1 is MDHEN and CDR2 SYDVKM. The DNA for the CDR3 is TGTGCCAGCAGCCGACAGGGGCACGGGGAGCTGTTTTTT. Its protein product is CASSRQGHGELFF.

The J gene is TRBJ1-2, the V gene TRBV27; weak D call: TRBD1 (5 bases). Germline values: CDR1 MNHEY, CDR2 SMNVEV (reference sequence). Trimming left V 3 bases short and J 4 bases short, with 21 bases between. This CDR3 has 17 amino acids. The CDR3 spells CASSLGGQGSRAYGYTF. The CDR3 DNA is TGTGCCAGCAGTTTGGGAGGACAAGGGTCGAGGGCCTATGGCTACACCTTC.

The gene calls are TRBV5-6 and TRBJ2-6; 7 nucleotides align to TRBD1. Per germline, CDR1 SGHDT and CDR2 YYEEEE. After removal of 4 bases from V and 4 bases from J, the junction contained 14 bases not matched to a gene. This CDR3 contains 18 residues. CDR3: CASSLPGRGPGGANVLTF. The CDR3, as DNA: TGTGCCAGCAGCCTACCGGGAAGGGGGCCGGGAGGGGCCAACGTCCTGACTTTC.

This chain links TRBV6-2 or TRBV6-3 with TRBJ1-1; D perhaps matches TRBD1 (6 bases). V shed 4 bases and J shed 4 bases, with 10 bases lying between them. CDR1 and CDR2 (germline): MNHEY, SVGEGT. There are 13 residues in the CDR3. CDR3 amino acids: CASSSPRGTEAFF. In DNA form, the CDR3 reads TGTGCCAGCAGTTCCCCCAGGGGCACTGAAGCTTTCTTT.

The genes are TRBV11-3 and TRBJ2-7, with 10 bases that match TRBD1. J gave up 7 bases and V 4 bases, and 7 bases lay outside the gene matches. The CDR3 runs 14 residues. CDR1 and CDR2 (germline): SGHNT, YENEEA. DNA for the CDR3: TGTGCCAGCAGCTCCCGACAGGGGGCGAGGGAGCAGTACTTC. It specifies CASSSRQGAREQYF.

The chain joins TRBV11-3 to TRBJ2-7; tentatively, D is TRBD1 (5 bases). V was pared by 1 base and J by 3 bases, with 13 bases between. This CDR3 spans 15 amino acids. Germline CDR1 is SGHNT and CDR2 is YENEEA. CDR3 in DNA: TGTGCCAGCAGCTTAGGGTCAGGGTCCGACTACGAGCAGTACTTC. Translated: CASSLGSGSDYEQYF.

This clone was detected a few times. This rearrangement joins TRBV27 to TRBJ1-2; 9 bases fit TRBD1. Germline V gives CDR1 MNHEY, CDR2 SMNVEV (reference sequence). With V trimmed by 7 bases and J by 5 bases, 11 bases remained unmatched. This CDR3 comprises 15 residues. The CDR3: CASKRRDRALYGYTF. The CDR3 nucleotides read TGTGCCAGCAAGAGAAGGGACAGGGCACTGTATGGCTACACCTTC.

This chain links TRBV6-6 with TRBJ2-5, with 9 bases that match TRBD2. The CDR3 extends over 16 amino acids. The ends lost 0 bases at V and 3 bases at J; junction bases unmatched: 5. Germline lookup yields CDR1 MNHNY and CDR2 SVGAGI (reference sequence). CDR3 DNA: TGTGCCAGCAGTTACTCAACGACTAGCGGAAAAGAGACCCAGTACTTC. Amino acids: CASSYSTTSGKETQYF.

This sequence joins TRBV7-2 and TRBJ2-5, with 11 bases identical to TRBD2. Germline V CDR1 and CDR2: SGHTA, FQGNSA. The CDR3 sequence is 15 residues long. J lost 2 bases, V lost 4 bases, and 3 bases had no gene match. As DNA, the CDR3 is TGTGCCAGCAGCTCTAGCGGGGGGCAGCAAGAGACCCAGTACTTC. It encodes CASSSSGGQQETQYF. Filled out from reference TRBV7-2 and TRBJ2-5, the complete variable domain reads GAGVSQSPSNKVTEKGKDVELRCDPISGHTALYWYRQSLGQGLEFLIYFQGNSAPDKSGLPSDRFSAERTGGSVSTLTIQRTQQEDSAVYLCASSSSGGQQETQYFGPGTRLLVL.